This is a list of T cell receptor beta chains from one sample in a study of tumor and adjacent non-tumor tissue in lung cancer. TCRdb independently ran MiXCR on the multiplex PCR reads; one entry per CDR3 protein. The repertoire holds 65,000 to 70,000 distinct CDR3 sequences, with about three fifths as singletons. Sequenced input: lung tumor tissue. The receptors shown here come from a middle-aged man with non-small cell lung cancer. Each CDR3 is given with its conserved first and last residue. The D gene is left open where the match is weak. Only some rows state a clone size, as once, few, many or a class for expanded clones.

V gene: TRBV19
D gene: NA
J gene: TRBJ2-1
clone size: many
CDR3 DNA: TGTGCCAGTAGTATCATGGGCCGAGACAGAAACTACAATGAGCAGTTCTTC
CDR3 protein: CASSIMGRDRNYNEQFF

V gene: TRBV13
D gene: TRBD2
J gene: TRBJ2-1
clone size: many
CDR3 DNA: TGTGCCAGCAGCTTAAGCGGGGGGGCGAAGGAGCAGTTCTTC
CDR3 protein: CASSLSGGAKEQFF

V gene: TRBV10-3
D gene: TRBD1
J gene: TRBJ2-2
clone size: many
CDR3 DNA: TGTGCCATCAGTCAGGGGGTGATCGGGGAGCTGTTTTTT
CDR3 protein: CAISQGVIGELFF

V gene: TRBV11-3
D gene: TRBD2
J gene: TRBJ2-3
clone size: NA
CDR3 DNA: TGTGCCAGCAGCCTTGGGACTAGCGGGGGGGCCGTAGATACACAGTATTTT
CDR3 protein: CASSLGTSGGAVDTQYF

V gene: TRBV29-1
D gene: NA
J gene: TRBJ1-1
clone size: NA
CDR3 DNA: TGCAGCGTTGTGACCCGGGGGTGGTGGGACACTGAAGCTTTCTTT
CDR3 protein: CSVVTRGWWDTEAFF

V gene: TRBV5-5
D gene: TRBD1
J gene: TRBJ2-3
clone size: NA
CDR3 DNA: TGTGCCAGCAACCCGTTGTTGACAGGGATCACAGGTACGCAGTATTTT
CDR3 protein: CASNPLLTGITGTQYF

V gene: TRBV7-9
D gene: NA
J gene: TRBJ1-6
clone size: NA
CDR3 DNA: TGTGCCAGCAGCTTAGCGTTGGGACCCTTAAGCTCCTATAATTCACCCCTCCACTTT
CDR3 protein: CASSLALGPLSSYNSPLHF

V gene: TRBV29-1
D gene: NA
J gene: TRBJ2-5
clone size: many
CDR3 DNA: TGCAGCGTGGAAAAAGCTACCCCCGGGACCCAGTACTTC
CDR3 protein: CSVEKATPGTQYF

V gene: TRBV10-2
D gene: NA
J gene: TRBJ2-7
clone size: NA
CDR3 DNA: TGTGCCAGCAGGCGGGACTCGACCTCCTACTATCAGTACTTC
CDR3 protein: CASRRDSTSYYQYF

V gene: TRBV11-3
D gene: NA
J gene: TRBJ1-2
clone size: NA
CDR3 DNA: TGTGCCCGGCAGGTGGCGCGTAGCTACACCTTC
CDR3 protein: CARQVARSYTF

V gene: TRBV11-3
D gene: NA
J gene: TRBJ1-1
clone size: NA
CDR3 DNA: TGTGCCAGCATCGTCGATTCTGCCCTGAACACTGAAGCTTTCTTC
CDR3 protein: CASIVDSALNTEAFF

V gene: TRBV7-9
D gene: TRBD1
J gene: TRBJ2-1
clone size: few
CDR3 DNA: TGTGCCAGCAGCACGGACAGGGTATCCTACAGTGAGCAGTTCTTC
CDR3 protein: CASSTDRVSYSEQFF

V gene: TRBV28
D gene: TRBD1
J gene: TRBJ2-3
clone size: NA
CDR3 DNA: TGTGCCAGCGGCCTCGGGACAGAGATCACAGATACGCAGTATTTT
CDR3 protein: CASGLGTEITDTQYF

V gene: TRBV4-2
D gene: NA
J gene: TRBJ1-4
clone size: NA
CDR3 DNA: TGTGCCAGCAGTCGCGGGGCGGCAACTAATGAAAGACTGTTTTTT
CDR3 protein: CASSRGAATNERLFF

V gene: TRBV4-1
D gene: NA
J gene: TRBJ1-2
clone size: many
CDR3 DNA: TGCGCCAGCAGCCAAGAGGAGGGGCGCGTCTATGGCTACACCTTC
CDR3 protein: CASSQEEGRVYGYTF

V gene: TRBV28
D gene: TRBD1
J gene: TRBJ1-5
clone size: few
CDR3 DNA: TGTGCCAGCCGGGACAGTTACTATCAGCCCCAGCATTTT
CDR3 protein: CASRDSYYQPQHF

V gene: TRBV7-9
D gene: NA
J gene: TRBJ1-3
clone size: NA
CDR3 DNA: TGTGCCAGCGTCTCGGGGTGTGGAAACACCATATATTTT
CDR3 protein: CASVSGCGNTIYF

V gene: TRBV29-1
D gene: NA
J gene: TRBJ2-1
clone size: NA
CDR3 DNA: TGCGGCGTCGCGCGCCGAGGTCCCTACAATGAGCAGTTCTTC
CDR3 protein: CGVARRGPYNEQFF

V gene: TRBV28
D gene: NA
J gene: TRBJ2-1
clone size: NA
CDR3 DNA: TGTGCCATCAACAAGACGGGGACCCAGGTTTACAATGAGCAGTTATTC
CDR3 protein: CAINKTGTQVYNEQLF

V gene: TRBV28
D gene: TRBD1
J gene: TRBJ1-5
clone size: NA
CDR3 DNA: TGTGCCAGCAGTACAGGGGGCCATCAGCCCCAACATTTT
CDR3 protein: CASSTGGHQPQHF

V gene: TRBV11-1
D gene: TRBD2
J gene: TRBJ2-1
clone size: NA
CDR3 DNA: TGTACCAGCAGCTGGGGACTAGCGAGGGGGGATGGGCAGTTCTTC
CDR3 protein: CTSSWGLARGDGQFF

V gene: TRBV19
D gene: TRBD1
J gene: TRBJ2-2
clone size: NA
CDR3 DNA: TGTGCCAGCCTTTCCGGGACAGGGTTTATTACCGGGGAGCTGTTTTTT
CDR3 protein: CASLSGTGFITGELFF

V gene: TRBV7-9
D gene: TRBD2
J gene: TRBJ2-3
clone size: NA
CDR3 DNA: TGTGCCAGCAGCTTACTAACGGGAGGCGCAGATACGCAGTATTTT
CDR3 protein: CASSLLTGGADTQYF

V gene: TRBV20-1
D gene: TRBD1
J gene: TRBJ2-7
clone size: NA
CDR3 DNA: TGCAGTGCTAGAGATTGGGGCGTAAGGACAGGGCTGACCTACGAGCAGTACTTC
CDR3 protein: CSARDWGVRTGLTYEQYF

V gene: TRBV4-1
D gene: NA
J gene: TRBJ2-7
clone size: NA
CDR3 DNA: TGCGCCAGCAGCCTGGACCAGCGGAGCTTGGAGCAGTACTTC
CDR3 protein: CASSLDQRSLEQYF

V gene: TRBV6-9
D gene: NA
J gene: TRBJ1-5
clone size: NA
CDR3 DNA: TGTGCCAGGGTCCAGGAACGGAGCAATCAGCCCCAGCATTTT
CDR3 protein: CARVQERSNQPQHF

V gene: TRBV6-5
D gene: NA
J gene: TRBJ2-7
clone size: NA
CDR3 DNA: TGTGCCAGCAGTTATGCGTCGGACAATGACTTCCCGGGACTCCGCGAGCAGTACTTC
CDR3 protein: CASSYASDNDFPGLREQYF

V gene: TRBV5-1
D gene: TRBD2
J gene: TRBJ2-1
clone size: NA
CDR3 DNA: TGCGCCAGCAGTCTCGGACTAGCGGGAGAAGGAGGCAATGGGCAGTTCTTC
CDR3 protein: CASSLGLAGEGGNGQFF

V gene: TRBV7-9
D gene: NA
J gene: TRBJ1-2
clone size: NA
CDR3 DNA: TGTGCCAGCCGTGGGACACACTATGGCTACACCTTC
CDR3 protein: CASRGTHYGYTF

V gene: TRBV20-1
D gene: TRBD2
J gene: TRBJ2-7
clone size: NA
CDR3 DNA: TGCAGTGCTCACTCTAGCGGGGTTAGCTCCTACGAGCAGTATTTC
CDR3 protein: CSAHSSGVSSYEQYF

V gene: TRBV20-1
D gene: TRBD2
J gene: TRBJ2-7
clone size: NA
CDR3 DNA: TGCAGTGCTAGAGAGACTAGCGGGAGTGCCTTCGAGCAGTACTTC
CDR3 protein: CSARETSGSAFEQYF

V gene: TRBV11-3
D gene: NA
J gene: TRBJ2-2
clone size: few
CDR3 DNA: TGTGCCTGCAGTAACGCGAACACCGGGGAGCTTTTTTTT
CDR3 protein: CACSNANTGELFF